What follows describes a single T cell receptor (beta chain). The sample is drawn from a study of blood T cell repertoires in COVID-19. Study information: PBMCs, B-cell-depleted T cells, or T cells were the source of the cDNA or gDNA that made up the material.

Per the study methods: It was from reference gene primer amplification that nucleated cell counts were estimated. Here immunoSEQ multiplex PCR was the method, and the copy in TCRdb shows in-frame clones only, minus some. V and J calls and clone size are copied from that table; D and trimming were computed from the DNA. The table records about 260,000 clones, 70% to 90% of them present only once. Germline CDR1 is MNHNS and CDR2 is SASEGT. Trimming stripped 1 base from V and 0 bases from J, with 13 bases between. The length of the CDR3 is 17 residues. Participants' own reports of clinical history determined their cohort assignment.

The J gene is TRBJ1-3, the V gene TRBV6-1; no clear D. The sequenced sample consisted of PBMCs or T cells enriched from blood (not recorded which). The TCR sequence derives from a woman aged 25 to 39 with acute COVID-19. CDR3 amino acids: CASSEDRLIPSGNTIYF. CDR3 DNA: TGTGCCAGCAGTGAAGATCGACTTATACCCTCTGGAAACACCATATATTTT.